This entry features one T cell receptor beta chain sequence. This clone was counted only a few times. Its antigen is currently not known. Base qualities are missing; no much larger clone stands one base away. This specimen belongs to a study of blood T cell repertoires in COVID-19 (TCRdb year 2020). Background on the whole study: Samples from collaborators originated in the United States, Italy and Spain and spanned both the acute and convalescent phases of COVID-19. The material from the prospective study consisted of cDNA or gDNA derived from T cells, B-cell-depleted T cells, or PBMCs. The dataset comprised deeply sampled blood TCRbeta repertoires from subjects exposed to, actively infected with, or recovered from COVID-19. The repertoires were made available in a free public database intended to serve as a resource for research on the immune response to SARS-CoV-2. Samples came from the ongoing ImmuneRACE study (first 160 participants) plus 1,254 subjects from 6 global collaborators. Nearly every sample came with metadata listing a de-identified subject ID, COVID-19 status, age in years and sex. Where HLA class I and class II types were available, the types were taken from metadata supplied by the sample provider, not from assay-based typing. What the research found in general, with its limitations: The amount of clinical and demographic metadata varied by source and participant and was provided uncurated.

Participants in the prospective study were aged roughly 18 to 89 years, lived in 20 to 25 United States geographic areas, and enrolled through a virtual design. Cohort assignment in the prospective study relied on participant-reported clinical history from a screening survey and a study questionnaire. Recovered participants in ImmuneRACE Cohort 3 were defined as having two consecutive negative NP/OP PCR tests, clearance from a healthcare professional, or resolution of symptoms. Each participant in the prospective study had whole blood, serum and a nasopharyngeal or oropharyngeal swab collected by mobile phlebotomists. Prospective study participants could optionally give additional blood draws and questionnaires over an approximately 2-month period. Before DNA extraction, blood samples from the prospective study were shipped at room temperature or frozen. The immunoSEQ Assay, a bias-controlled multiplex PCR, was used to amplify TCRbeta CDR3 regions from genomic DNA. The published analysis was carried out like this. Within the assay, amplification of reference gene primers was used to estimate how many nucleated cells each sample contained. To quantify the absolute abundance of each unique TCRbeta CDR3 rearrangement, sequence reads were collapsed and filtered. Productive Simpson clonality was computed per sample as the square root of Simpson's diversity index over productive rearrangements. Held by TCRdb, this immuneACCESS table contains in-frame sequences only and omits some clones. Under half of the omission traces to an unresolved V gene where checked; the cause of the rest is unknown. That table is the source of V, J and clone size, and D and trimming were worked out from the DNA. This sample lists 150,000 to 200,000 clones; approximately 85% were detected once. The top ten constitute more than 5% of the sample.

V is clipped by 5 bases and J by 0 bases, and the sequence between their germline boundaries is 12 bases long. The CDR3 numbers 15 residues from cysteine through phenylalanine. Just the 45-base CDR3 DNA is kept, in frame starting at base 1. The germline V gene (reference sequence) supplies CDR1 SGHNT and CDR2 YYREEE. The clonotype originates from a man aged 35 to 55 who had recovered from COVID-19. The chain employs TRBV5-4 and TRBJ1-3; no D gene can be assigned with confidence. Sequences were obtained from PBMCs or T cells enriched from blood (not recorded which). The CDR3 protein sequence reads: CASSLAANSGNTIYF. The bases are TGTGCCAGCAGTCTGGCGGCGAACTCTGGAAACACCATATATTTT.